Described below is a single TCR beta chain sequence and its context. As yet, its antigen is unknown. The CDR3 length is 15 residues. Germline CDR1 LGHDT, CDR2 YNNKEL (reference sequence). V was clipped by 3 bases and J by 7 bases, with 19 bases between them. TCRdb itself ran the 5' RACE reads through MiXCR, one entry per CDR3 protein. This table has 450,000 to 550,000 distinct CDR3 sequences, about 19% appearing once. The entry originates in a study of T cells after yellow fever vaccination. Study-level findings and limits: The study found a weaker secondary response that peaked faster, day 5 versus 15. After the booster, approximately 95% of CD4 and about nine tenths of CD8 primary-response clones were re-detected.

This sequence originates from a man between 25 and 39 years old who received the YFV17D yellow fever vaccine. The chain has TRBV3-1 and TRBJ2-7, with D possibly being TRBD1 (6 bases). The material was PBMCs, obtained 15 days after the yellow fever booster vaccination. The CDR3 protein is CASSHLGGRGSEQYF. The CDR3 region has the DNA TGTGCCAGCAGCCATTTAGGGGGACGGGGATCGGAGCAGTACTTC.